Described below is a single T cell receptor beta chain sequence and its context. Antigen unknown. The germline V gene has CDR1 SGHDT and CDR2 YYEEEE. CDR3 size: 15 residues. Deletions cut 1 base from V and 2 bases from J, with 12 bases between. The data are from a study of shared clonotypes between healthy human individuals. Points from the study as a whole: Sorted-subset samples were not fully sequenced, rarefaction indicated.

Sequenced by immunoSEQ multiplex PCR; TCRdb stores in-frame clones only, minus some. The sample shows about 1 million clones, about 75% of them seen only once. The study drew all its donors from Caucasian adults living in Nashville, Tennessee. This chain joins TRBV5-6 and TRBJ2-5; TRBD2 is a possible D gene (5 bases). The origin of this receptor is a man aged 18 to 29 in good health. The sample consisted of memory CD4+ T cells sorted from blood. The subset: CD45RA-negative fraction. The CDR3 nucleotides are TGTGCCAGCAGCTTGATCGGGGTCGATCAAGAGACCCAGTACTTC. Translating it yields CASSLIGVDQETQYF.